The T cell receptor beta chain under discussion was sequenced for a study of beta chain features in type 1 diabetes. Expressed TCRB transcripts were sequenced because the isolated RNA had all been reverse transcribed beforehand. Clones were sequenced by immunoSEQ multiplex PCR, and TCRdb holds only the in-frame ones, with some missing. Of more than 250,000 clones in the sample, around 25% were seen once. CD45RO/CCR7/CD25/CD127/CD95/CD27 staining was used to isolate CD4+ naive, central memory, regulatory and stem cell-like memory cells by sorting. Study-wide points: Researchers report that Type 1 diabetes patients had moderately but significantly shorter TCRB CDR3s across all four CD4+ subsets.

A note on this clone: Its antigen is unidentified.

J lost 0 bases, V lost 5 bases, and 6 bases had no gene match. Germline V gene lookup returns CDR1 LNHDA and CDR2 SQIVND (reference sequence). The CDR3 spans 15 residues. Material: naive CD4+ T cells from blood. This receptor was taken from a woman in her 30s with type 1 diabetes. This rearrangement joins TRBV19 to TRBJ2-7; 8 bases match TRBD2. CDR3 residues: CASSYGSGISYEQYF. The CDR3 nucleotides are TGTGCCAGTAGTTATGGTAGCGGGATCTCCTACGAGCAGTACTTC.